One sample yielded the 10 T cell receptor beta chains listed below, sequenced in a study of early T cells in non-severe SARS-CoV-2 infection. MiXCR, run by TCRdb on the 5' RACE reads, gives a single entry per CDR3 protein. The sample consists of tens of thousands of distinct CDR3 sequences, less than 6.5% of them appearing once. The material was whole blood, obtained at baseline. The receptors originated from an adult who was a healthcare worker with PCR-confirmed SARS-CoV-2 infection or an uninfected control (not recorded which).

The table lists this clonotype with a few counts. The J gene is TRBJ2-2, the V gene TRBV20-1; D unclear. The germline CDR1 and CDR2 sequences are DFQATT and SNEGSKA (reference sequence). The CDR3 spans 14 residues. Trimming shortened V by 3 bases and J by 0 bases, and 8 bases separated the two germline ends. CDR3 residues: CSASRRANTGELFF. CDR3 DNA sequence: TGCAGTGCTAGTCGAAGGGCGAACACCGGGGAGCTGTTTTTT.

This clonotype occurred many times. This chain links TRBV5-4 with TRBJ1-1; tentative D call: TRBD1 (5 bases). CDR3 size: 15 residues. V shed 2 bases and J shed 5 bases, with 16 bases lying between them. CDR1 is SGHNT, CDR2 YYREEE, per germline (reference sequence). DNA for the CDR3: TGTGCCAGCAGCTTCGGGGGATTAAGGAGAACTGAAGCTTTCTTT. This sequence encodes CASSFGGLRRTEAFF.

This clonotype was counted at least ten times. The rearrangement uses TRBV6-4 and TRBJ2-2, with unresolved D. The CDR3 extends over 16 amino acids. V lost 0 bases and J lost 7, with 15 bases in between. The germline V gene has CDR1 MRHNA and CDR2 SNTAGT. The CDR3 DNA reads TGTGCCAGCAGTGACTCGACGCGCAAGCCCAGCGGGGAGCTGTTTTTT. Protein sequence: CASSDSTRKPSGELFF.

This clonotype has ten or more counts. This chain links TRBV5-4 with TRBJ2-1; the D gene is possibly TRBD1 (5 bases). V gave up 0 bases and J gave up 9 bases, with 13 bases separating them. Germline CDR1 reads SGHNT; CDR2 reads YYREEE (reference sequence). This CDR3 has 14 residues. The CDR3 sequence is CASSLGVGVSEQFF. CDR3 DNA sequence: TGTGCCAGCAGCTTGGGTGTAGGGGTTAGTGAGCAGTTCTTC.

This clonotype was seen repeatedly, ten times or more. This chain links TRBV20-1 with TRBJ2-7, with TRBD2 identical over 9 bases. The length of the CDR3 is 14 residues. Germline loops: CDR1 DFQATT, CDR2 SNEGSKA (reference sequence). V lost 3 bases, J lost 2 bases, and 5 bases stayed unmatched. CDR3 in amino acids: CSASEASGTYEQYF. In DNA form, the CDR3 reads TGCAGTGCTAGTGAGGCTAGCGGGACCTACGAGCAGTACTTC.

This clonotype rates as medium-sized. The chain has TRBV28 and TRBJ2-7; TRBD1 agrees at 9 bases. CDR3 length: 13 residues. V lost 4 bases to trimming and J lost 3 bases; unmatched junction nucleotides: 1. The germline CDR1 and CDR2 sequences are MDHEN and SYDVKM. The CDR3 protein is CASSYRGLYEQYF. DNA of the CDR3: TGTGCCAGCAGTTACAGGGGGCTCTACGAGCAGTACTTC.

This clonotype was seen many times. V and J are TRBV4-2 and TRBJ2-2; TRBD1 agrees at 9 bases. Germline CDR1 reads LGHNA; CDR2 reads YNFKEQ. V was clipped by 3 bases and J by 5 bases; unmatched bases: 7. This CDR3 spans 16 amino acids. CDR3 in DNA: TGTGCCAGCAGCCAGGGAACAGGGGGCAGGACCGGGGAGCTGTTTTTT. This gives the protein CASSQGTGGRTGELFF.

This clonotype was counted ten times or more. CDR3 in DNA: TGCAGTGCTAGTACTAGCGGACAAGAGACCCAGTACTTC. Its translation: CSASTSGQETQYF. The chain combines TRBV20-1 with TRBJ2-5, with 8 positions matching TRBD2. The CDR3 contains 13 residues. J gave up 2 bases and V 3 bases, and 2 bases lay outside the gene matches. Germline V gene sequence: CDR1 DFQATT, CDR2 SNEGSKA (reference sequence).

The chain carries TRBV13 and TRBJ2-7; D remains ambiguous. V lost 5 bases, J lost 2 bases, and 16 bases lay in between. Germline V CDR1 and CDR2: PRHDT, FYEKMQ (reference sequence). This CDR3 comprises 15 residues. Written as DNA, the CDR3 is TGTGCCAGCAGCCCCAGCCGGGTTCCTACCTACGAGCAGTACTTC. The encoded protein is CASSPSRVPTYEQYF.

This clonotype was detected many times. The chain uses TRBV5-8 and TRBJ1-1; a possible D gene is TRBD1 (5 bases). CDR3 length: 15 amino acids. The V gene's germline CDR1 is SGHTS and CDR2 YDEGEE. The ends were cut back, 0 bases at V and 0 bases at J, with 9 bases in the middle. CDR3 residues: CASSLVQGLNTEAFF. The CDR3 DNA sequence: TGTGCCAGCAGCTTGGTCCAGGGCTTGAACACTGAAGCTTTCTTT.